This TCR beta chain derives from a study of CD8 T cells in Susac syndrome. Notes on this clonotype: No antigen is known for it.

The CDR3 loop spans 17 amino acids. Germline CDR1 is LGHDT and CDR2 is YNNKEL (reference sequence). V lost 2 bases and J lost 9, with 23 bases in between. Findings and caveats of the study: Only a relatively small number of individuals were included in the TCR sequencing and HLA analysis.

While CD8+ and CD4+ T cells were isolated negatively, TEMRA cells were enriched by FACS. The RNA, roughly 0.5 to 1 ug, was put through reverse transcription using random hexamers. Multiplex immunoSEQ PCR targeted 54 Vbeta and 13 Jbeta TCR beta segments. TCRdb independently ran MiXCR on the immunoSEQ multiplex PCR reads; one entry per CDR3 protein. The sample comprises approximately 270,000 distinct CDR3 sequences, 90% to 95% of which are singletons, and about 0.07% rests with the top ten. Material: CD4+ T cells from PBMCs. This sequence was found in a human donor with multiple sclerosis. This rearrangement joins TRBV3-1 to TRBJ2-1; D tentatively reads TRBD1 or TRBD2 (5 bases each). DNA for the CDR3: TGTGCCAGCAGCCAATGGCAGGGTCTAGGAGGCTCGGGTGAGCAGTTCTTC. Translating gives CASSQWQGLGGSGEQFF.